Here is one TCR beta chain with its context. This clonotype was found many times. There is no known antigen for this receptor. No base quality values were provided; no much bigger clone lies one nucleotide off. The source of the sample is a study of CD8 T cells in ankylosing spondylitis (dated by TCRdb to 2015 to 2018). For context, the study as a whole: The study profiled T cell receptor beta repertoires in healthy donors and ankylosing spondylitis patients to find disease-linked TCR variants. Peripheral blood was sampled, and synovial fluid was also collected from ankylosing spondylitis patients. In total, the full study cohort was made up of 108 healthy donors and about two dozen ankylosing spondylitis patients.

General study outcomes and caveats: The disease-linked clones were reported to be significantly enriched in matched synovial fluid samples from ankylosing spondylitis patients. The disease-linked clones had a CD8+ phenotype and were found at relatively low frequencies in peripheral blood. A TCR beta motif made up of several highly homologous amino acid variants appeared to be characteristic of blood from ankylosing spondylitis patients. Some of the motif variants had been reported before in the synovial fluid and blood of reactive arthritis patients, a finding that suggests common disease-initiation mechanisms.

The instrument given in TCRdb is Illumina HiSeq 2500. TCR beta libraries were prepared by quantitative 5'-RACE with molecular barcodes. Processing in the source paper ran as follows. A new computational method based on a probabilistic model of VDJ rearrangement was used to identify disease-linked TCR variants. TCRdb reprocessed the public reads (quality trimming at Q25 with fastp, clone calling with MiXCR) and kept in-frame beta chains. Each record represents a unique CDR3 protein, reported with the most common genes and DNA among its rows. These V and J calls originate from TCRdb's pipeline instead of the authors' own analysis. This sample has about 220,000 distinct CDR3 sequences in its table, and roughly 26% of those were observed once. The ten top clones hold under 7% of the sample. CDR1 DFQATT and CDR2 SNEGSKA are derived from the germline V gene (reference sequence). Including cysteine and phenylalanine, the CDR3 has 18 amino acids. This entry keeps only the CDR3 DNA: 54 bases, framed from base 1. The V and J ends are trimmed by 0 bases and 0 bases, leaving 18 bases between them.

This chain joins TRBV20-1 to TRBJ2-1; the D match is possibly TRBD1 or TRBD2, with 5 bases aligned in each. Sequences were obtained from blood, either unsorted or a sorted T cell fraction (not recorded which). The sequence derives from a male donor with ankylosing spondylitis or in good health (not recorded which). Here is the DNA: TGCAGTGCTAGAGACTTCCCCCGGGGCTTTAGCTCCTACAATGAGCAGTTCTTC. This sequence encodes CSARDFPRGFSSYNEQFF.